This T cell receptor beta chain is drawn from a study of technical replicates of blood from a handful of donors. The CDR3 contains 12 residues. V was trimmed by 7 bases and J by 3 bases, leaving 10 bases between them. The germline gives CDR1 SNHLY, CDR2 FYNNEI. The assay was immunoSEQ multiplex PCR, and TCRdb's table has in-frame clones only and misses some. The data show 60,000 or so clones, with more than 95% seen just once and over 0.15% held by the top ten. Sequenced: T cells isolated from PBMCs. The rearrangement links TRBV2 to TRBJ2-7; tentative D call: TRBD2 (5 bases). This receptor was identified in a human donor in good health. DNA for the CDR3: TGTGCCAGCATCGGGAAACGCTACGAGCAGTACTTC. Protein product: CASIGKRYEQYF.